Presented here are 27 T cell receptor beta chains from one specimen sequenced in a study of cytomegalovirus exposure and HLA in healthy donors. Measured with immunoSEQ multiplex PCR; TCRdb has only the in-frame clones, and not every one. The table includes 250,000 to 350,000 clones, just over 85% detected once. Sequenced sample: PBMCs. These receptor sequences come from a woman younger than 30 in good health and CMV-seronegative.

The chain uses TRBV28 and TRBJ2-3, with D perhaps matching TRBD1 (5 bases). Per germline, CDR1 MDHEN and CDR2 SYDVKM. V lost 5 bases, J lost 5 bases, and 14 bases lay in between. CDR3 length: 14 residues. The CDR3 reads CASSQGEWGDTQYF. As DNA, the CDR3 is TGTGCCAGCAGTCAGGGTGAATGGGGAGATACGCAGTATTTT.

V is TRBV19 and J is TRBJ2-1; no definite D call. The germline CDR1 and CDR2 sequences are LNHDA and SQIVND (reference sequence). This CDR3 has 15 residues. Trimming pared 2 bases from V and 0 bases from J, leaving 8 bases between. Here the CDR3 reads CASSITVTSYNEQFF. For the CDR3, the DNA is TGTGCCAGTAGTATAACAGTGACCTCCTACAATGAGCAGTTCTTC.

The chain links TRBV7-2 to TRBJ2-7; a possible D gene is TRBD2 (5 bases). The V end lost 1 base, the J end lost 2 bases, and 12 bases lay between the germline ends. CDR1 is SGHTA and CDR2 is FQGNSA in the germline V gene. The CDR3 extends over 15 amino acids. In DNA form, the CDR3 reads TGTGCCAGCAGCTTAGATTTTATTAGCGCCTACGAGCAGTACTTC. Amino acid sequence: CASSLDFISAYEQYF.

In DNA form, the CDR3 reads TGTGCCACAGCGCAGAACAGGGGGGATGGCTACACCTTC. It translates to CATAQNRGDGYTF. The chain recombines TRBV10-3 with TRBJ1-2, with 8 bases lining up with TRBD1. V shed 10 bases, J shed 6 bases, and the junction held 10 bases outside the gene matches. The CDR3 spans 13 residues. Germline V CDR1 and CDR2: ENHRY, SYGVKD.

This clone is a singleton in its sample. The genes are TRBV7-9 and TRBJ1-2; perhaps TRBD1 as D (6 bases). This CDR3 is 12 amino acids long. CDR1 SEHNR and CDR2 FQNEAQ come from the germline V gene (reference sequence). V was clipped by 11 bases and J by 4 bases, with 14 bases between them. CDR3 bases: TGTGCCCCGAACAGGGCTCCCTATGGCTACACCTTC. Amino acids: CAPNRAPYGYTF. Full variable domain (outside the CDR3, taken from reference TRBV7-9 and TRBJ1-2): DTGVSQNPRHKITKRGQNVTFRCDPISEHNRLYWYRQTLGQGPEFLTYFQNEAQLEKSRLLSDRFSAERPKGSFSTLEIQRTEQGDSAMYLCAPNRAPYGYTFGSGTRLTVV.

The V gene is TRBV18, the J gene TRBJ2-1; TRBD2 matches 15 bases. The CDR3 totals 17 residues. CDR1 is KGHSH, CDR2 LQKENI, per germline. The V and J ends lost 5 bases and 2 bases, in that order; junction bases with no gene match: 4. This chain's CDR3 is CASSSGLAGGAYNEQFF. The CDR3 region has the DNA TGTGCCAGCTCATCGGGACTAGCGGGAGGTGCCTACAATGAGCAGTTCTTC.

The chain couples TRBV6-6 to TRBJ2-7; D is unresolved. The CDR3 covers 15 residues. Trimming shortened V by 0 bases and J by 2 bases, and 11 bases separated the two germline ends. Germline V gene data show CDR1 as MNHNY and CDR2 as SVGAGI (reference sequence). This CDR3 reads CASSYSFGGTYEQYF. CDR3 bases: TGTGCCAGCAGTTACTCTTTCGGCGGAACCTACGAGCAGTACTTC.

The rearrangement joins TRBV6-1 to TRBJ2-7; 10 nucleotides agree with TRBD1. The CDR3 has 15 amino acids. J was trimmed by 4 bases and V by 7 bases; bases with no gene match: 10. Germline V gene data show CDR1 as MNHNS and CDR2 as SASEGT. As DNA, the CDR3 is TGTGCCAGCACCGAGGGGGACAGGGGTAGTTACGAGCAGTACTTC. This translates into CASTEGDRGSYEQYF.

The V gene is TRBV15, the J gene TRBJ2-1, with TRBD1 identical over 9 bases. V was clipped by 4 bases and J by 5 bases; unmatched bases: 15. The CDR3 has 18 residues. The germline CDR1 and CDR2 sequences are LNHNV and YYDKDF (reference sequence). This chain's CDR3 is CATSMTGGPSLFDNEQFF. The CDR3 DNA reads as TGTGCCACCAGCATGACAGGGGGGCCTAGTCTTTTCGACAATGAGCAGTTCTTC.

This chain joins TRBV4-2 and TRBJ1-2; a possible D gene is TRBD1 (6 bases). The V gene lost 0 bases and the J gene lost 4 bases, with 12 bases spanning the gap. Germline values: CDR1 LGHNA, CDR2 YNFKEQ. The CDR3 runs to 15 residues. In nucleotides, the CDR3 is TGTGCCAGCAGCCAAGAGGACAGCCTCCTCTATGGCTACACCTTC. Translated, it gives CASSQEDSLLYGYTF.

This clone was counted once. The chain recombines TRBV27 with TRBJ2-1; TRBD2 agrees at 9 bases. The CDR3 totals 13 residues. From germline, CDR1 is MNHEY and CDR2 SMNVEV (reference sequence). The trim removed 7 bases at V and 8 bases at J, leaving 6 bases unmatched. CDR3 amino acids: CASKIAGVHEQFF. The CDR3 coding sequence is TGTGCCAGCAAAATAGCGGGAGTCCATGAGCAGTTCTTC.

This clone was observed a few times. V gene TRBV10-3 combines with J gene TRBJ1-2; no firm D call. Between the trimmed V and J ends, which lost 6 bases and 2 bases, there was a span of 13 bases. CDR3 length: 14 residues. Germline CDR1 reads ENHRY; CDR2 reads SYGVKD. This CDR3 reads CAIREGPWNYGYTF. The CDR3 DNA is TGTGCCATCAGGGAGGGCCCGTGGAACTATGGCTACACCTTC.

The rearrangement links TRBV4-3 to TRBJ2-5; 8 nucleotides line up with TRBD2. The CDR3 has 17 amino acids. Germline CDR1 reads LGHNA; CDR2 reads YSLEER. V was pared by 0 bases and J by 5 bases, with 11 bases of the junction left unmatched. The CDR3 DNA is TGCGCCAGCAGCCAAGATGCCCGGGAGGGCCAAGGGGAGACCCAGTACTTC. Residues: CASSQDAREGQGETQYF.

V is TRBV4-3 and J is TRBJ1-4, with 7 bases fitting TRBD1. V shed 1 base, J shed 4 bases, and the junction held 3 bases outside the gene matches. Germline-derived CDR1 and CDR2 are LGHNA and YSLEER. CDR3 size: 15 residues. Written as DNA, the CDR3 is TGCGCCAGCAGCCAAGGAACAGGGGTTAATGAAAAACTGTTTTTT. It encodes CASSQGTGVNEKLFF.

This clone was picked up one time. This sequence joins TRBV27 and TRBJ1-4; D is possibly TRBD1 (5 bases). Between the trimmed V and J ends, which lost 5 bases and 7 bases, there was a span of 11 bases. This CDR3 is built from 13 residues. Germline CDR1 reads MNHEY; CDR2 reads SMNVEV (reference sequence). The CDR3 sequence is CASSRDSGEKLFF. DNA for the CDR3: TGTGCCAGCAGTCGGGACTCAGGTGAAAAACTGTTTTTT.

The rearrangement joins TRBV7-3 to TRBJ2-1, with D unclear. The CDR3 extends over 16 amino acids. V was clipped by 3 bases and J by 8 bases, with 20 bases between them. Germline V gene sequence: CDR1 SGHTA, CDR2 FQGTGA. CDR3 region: CASSFMYEAAIDEQFF. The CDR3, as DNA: TGTGCCAGCAGCTTTATGTATGAGGCCGCGATCGATGAGCAGTTCTTC.

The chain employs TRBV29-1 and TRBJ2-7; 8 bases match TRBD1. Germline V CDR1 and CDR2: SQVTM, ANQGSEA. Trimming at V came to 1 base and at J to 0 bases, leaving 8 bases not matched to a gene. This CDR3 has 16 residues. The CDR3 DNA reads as TGCAGCGTTGAAGGGGGGGTGACAGGGGACTCCTACGAGCAGTACTTC. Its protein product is CSVEGGVTGDSYEQYF.

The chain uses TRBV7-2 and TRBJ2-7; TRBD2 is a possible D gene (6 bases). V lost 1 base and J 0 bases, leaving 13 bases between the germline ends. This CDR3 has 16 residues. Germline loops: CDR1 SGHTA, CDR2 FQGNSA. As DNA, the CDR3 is TGTGCCAGCAGCTTAGTTGGTAGCGGAAACTCCTACGAGCAGTACTTC. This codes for CASSLVGSGNSYEQYF.

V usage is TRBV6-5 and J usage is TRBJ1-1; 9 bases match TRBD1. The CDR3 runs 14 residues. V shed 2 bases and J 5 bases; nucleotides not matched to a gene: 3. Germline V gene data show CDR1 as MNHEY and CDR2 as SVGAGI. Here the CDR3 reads CASSYGDRGTEAFF. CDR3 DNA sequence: TGTGCCAGCAGTTACGGAGACAGGGGGACTGAAGCTTTCTTT.

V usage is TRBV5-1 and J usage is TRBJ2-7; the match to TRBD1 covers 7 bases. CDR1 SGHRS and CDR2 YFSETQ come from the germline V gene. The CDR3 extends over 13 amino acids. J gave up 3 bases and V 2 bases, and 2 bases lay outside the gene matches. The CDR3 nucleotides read TGCGCCAGCAGCTTTACAGGGGACTACGAGCAGTACTTC. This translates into CASSFTGDYEQYF.

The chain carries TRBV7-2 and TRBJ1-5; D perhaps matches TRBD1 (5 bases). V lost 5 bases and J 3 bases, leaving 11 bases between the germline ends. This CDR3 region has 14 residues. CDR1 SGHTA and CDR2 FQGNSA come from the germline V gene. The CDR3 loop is CASSPQDINQPQHF. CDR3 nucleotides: TGTGCCAGCAGCCCCCAGGACATCAATCAGCCCCAGCATTTT.

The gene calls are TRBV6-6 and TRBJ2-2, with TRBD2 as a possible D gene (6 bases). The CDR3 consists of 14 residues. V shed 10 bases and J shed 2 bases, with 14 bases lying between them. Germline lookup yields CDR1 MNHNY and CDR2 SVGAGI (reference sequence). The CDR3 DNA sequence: TGTGCCACCACGGGGGTGGGTAACACCGGGGAGCTGTTTTTT. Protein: CATTGVGNTGELFF.

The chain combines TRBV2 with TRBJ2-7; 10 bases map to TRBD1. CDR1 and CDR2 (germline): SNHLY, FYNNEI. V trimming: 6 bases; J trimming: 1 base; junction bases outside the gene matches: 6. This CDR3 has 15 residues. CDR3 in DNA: TGTGCCAGCAGCACGGACAGGGGGAAATCCTACGAGCAGTACTTC. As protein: CASSTDRGKSYEQYF.

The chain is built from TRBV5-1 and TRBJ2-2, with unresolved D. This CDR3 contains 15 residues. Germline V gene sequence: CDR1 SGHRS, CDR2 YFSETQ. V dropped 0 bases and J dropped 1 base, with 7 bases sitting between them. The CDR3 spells CASSLAEKNTGELFF. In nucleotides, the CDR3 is TGCGCCAGCAGCTTGGCGGAGAAGAACACCGGGGAGCTGTTTTTT. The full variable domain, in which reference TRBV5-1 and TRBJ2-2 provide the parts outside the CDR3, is KAGVTQTPRYLIKTRGQQVTLSCSPISGHRSVSWYQQTPGQGLQFLFEYFSETQRNKGNFPGRFSGRQFSNSRSEMNVSTLELGDSALYLCASSLAEKNTGELFFGEGSRLTVL.

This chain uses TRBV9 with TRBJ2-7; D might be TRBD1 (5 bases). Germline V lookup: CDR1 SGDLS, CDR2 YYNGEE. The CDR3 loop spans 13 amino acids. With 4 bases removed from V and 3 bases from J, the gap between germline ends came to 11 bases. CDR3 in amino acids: CASSFSTGYEQYF. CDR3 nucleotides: TGTGCCAGCAGCTTCAGCACAGGCTACGAGCAGTACTTC.

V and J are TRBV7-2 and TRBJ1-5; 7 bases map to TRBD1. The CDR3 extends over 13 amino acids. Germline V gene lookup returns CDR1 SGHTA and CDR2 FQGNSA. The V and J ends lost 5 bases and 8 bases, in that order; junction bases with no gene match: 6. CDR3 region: CASSPTGLEPQHF. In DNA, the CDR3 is TGTGCCAGCAGCCCGACAGGGTTGGAGCCCCAGCATTTT.

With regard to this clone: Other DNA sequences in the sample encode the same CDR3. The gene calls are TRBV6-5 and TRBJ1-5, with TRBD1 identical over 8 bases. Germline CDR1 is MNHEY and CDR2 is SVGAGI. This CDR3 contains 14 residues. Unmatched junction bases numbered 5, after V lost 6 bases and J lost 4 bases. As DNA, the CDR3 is TGTGCCAGCAGAAGACAGGGGAATAATCAGCCCCAGCATTTT. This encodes CASRRQGNNQPQHF.